The sequence of this T cell receptor (beta chain) was determined in a study of identical twins. This clonotype came up a few times. Germline lookup yields CDR1 SGHTA and CDR2 FQGNSA. The CDR3 has 12 amino acids. Germline trimming cut 5 bases from V and 13 bases from J; bases unmatched to any gene: 8. TCRdb re-called the 5' RACE reads through MiXCR, storing one row per CDR3 protein. The sample contains under 250,000 distinct CDR3 sequences, roughly 12% of which appear only once. The sample was also reused in another study, on yellow fever vaccine responses in identical twins.

V is TRBV7-2 and J is TRBJ2-1, with 7 bases fitting TRBD1. This TCR came from a young woman in good health. Input material: memory (CD45RO+) T cells sorted from blood. The CDR3 is CASSPTGQPQFF. The CDR3 bases are TGTGCCAGCAGCCCGACGGGACAGCCACAGTTCTTC.